This TCR beta chain was profiled in a study of T cell responses to AZD1222 COVID-19 vaccine. Study-wide context: Pooled together were second doses at about 4 or about 12 weeks.

Trimming pared 0 bases from V and 8 bases from J, leaving 11 bases between. Germline V gene data show CDR1 as SGHDT and CDR2 as YYEEEE. The length of the CDR3 is 13 residues. This clone was seen only once. Its cognate antigen is unknown. Profiled with immunoSEQ multiplex PCR; TCRdb holds only in-frame clones, not every one. In the table there are about 170,000 clones, over 75% of which are singletons. Study observations and caveats: Just a handful of AZD1222 recipients tested seropositive at baseline. Following two doses of AZD1222, Spike-specific TCR breadth and depth rose.

This chain links TRBV5-6 with TRBJ1-2; no firm D call. This receptor was taken from an adult in good health. Sequencing used peripheral blood, obtained on day 0 of AZD1222 vaccination. The CDR3 loop is CASSLALGSGYTF. CDR3 DNA sequence: TGTGCCAGCAGCTTGGCCTTGGGGAGCGGCTACACCTTC.